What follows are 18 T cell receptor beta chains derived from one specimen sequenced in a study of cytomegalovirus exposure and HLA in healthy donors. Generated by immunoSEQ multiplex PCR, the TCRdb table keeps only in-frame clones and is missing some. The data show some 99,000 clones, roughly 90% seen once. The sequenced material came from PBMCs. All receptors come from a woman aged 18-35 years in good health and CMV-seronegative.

CDR3 sequence reads: CASSADSYNEQFF. CDR3 DNA sequence: TGTGCCAGCAGTGCGGACTCCTACAATGAGCAGTTCTTC. The J gene is TRBJ2-1, the V gene TRBV6-5, with D hard to call. The germline gives CDR1 MNHEY, CDR2 SVGAGI. V lost 5 bases to trimming and J lost 0 bases, with 5 bases between them. This CDR3 region has 13 residues.

Here the CDR3 reads CASSGGGTEAFF. Written as DNA, the CDR3 is TGTGCCAGTTCAGGGGGCGGCACTGAAGCTTTCTTT. The V call is TRBV6-5, the J call TRBJ1-1; 8 positions agree with TRBD1. The CDR3 is made up of 12 amino acids. Per the germline V gene, CDR1 is MNHEY and CDR2 is SVGAGI. V shed 9 bases and J 4 bases; nucleotides not matched to a gene: 4.

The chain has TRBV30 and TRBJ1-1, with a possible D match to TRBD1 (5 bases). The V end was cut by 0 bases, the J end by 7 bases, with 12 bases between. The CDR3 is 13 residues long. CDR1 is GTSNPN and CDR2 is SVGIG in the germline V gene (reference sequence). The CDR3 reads CAWSVGQSREAFF. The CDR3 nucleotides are TGTGCCTGGAGTGTGGGGCAGTCTCGTGAAGCTTTCTTT.

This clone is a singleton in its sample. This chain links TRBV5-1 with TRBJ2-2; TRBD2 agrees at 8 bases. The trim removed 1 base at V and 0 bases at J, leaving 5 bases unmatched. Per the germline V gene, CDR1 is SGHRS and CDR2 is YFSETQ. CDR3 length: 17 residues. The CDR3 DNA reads TGCGCCAGCAGCTTGCGCCGGCGGGGGGCGAACACCGGGGAGCTGTTTTTT. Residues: CASSLRRRGANTGELFF.

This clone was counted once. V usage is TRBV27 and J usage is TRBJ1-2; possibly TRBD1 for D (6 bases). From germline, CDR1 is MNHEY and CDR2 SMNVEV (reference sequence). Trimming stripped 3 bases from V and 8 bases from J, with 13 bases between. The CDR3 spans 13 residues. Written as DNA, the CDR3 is TGTGCCAGCAGTTTGGGGGGGGCACGGGGCTACACCTTC. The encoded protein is CASSLGGARGYTF.

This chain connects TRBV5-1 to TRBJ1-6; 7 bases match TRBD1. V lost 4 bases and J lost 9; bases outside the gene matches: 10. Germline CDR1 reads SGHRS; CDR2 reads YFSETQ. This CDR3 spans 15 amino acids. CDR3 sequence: CASSTQGTPGSPLHF. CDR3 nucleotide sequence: TGCGCCAGCAGCACACAGGGGACTCCAGGTTCACCCCTCCACTTT.

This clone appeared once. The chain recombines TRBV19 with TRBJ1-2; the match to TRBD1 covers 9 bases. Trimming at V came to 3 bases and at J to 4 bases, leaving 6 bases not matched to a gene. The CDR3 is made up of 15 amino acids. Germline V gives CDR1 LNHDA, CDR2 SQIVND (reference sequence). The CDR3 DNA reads TGTGCCAGTAGTATTGCGGACAGGGGAATCTATGGCTACACCTTC. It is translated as CASSIADRGIYGYTF.

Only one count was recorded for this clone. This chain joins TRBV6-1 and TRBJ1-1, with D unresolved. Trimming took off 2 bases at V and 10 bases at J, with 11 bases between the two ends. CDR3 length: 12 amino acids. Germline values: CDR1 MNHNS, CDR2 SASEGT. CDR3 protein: CASSERSGRAFF. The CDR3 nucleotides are TGTGCCAGCAGTGAACGGTCGGGGAGAGCTTTCTTT.

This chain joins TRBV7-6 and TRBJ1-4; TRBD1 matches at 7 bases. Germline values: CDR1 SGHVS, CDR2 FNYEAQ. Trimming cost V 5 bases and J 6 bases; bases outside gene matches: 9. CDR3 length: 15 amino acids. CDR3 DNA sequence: TGTGCCAGCAGCCCATCGACAGGGAGAGATGAAAAACTGTTTTTT. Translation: CASSPSTGRDEKLFF.

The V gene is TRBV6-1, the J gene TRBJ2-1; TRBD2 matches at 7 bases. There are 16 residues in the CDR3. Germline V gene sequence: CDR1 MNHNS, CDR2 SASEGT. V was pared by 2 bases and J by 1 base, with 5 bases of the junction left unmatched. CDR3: CASSEWWGGSYNEQFF. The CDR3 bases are TGTGCCAGCAGTGAATGGTGGGGAGGGTCCTACAATGAGCAGTTCTTC.

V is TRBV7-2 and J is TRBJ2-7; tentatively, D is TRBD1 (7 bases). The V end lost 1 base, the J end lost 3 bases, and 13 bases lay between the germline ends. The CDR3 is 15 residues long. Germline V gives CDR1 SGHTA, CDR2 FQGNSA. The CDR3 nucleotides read TGTGCCAGCAGCTTAGACAGGGGCGGGAACTACGAGCAGTACTTC. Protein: CASSLDRGGNYEQYF.

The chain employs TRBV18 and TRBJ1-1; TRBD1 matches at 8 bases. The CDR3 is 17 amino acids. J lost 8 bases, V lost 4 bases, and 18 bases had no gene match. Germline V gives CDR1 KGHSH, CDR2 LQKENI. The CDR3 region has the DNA TGTGCCAGCTCACAAGACCGGGACAGGTCCTTCTCACCCGAAGCTTTCTTT. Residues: CASSQDRDRSFSPEAFF.

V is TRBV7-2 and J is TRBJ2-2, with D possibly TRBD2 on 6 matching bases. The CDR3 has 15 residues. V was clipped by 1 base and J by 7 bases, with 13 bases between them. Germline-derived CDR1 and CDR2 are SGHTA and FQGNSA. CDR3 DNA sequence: TGTGCCAGCAGCTTAGGCACTAGGCGGGGCGGGGAGCTGTTTTTT. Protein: CASSLGTRRGGELFF.

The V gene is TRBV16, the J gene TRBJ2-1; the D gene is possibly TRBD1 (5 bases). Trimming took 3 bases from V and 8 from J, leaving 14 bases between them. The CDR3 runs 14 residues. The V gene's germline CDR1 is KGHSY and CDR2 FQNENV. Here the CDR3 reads CASSHFRRVYEQFF. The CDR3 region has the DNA TGTGCCAGCAGCCATTTCCGCAGGGTCTATGAGCAGTTCTTC.

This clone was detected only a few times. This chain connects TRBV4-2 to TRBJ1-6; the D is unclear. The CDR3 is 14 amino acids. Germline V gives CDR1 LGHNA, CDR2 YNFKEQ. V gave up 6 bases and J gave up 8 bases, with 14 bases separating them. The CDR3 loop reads CASSREIVYSPLHF. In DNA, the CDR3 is TGTGCCAGCAGTCGGGAGATAGTATATTCACCCCTCCACTTT.

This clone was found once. In nucleotides, the CDR3 is TGTGCCAGCAGTCAGCTCCTCGGGACTGCGAGCACAGATACGCAGTATTTT. It is translated as CASSQLLGTASTDTQYF. The V call is TRBV27, the J call TRBJ2-3; D may be TRBD2 (6 bases). CDR3 length equals 17 residues. From germline, CDR1 is MNHEY and CDR2 SMNVEV (reference sequence). Trimming cost V 5 bases and J 0 bases, with 18 bases left between them.

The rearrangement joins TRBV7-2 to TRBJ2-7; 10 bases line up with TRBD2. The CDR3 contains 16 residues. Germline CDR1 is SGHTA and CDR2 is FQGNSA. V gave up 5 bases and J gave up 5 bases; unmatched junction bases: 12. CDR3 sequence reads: CASSRVGTSEANEQYF. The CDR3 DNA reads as TGTGCCAGCAGCCGGGTTGGGACTAGCGAAGCAAACGAGCAGTACTTC. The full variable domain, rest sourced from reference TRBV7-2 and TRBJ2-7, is GAGVSQSPSNKVTEKGKDVELRCDPISGHTALYWYRQSLGQGLEFLIYFQGNSAPDKSGLPSDRFSAERTGGSVSTLTIQRTQQEDSAVYLCASSRVGTSEANEQYFGPGTRLTVT.

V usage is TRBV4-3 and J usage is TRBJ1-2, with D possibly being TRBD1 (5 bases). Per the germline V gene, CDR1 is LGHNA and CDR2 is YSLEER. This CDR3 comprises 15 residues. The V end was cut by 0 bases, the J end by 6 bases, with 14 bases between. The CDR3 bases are TGCGCCAGCAGCCAAGATCGCCAGGGCTGGGATGGCTACACCTTC. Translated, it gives CASSQDRQGWDGYTF.